The 27 T cell receptor beta chains listed next were all sequenced from one sample in a study of technical replicates of blood from several donors. Measured with immunoSEQ multiplex PCR; TCRdb has only the in-frame clones, and not every one. Here the sample spans about 79,000 clones, 94% being singletons. The sequenced sample was T cells isolated from PBMCs. All receptors come from a human donor in good health.

This chain links TRBV6-1 with TRBJ2-1; possibly TRBD2 for D (5 bases). The CDR3 loop spans 13 amino acids. Germline V CDR1 and CDR2: MNHNS, SASEGT. Trimming removed 4 bases at V and 9 bases at J, with 13 bases between. For the CDR3, the DNA is TGTGCCAGCAGTGGGCTGGAGGTGGGTGAGCAGTTCTTC. Its protein is CASSGLEVGEQFF.

The rearrangement links TRBV28 to TRBJ1-1, with 7 bases fitting TRBD1. The CDR3 runs to 19 residues. Germline CDR1 and CDR2: MDHEN and SYDVKM. Trimming cost V 7 bases and J 1 base; bases outside gene matches: 21. Written as DNA, the CDR3 is TGTGCCAGCAAAGGGGACAGCTTAATAAGGAACGGGGGGAACACTGAAGCTTTCTTT. This codes for CASKGDSLIRNGGNTEAFF.

The chain uses TRBV19 and TRBJ1-2; the D gene is possibly TRBD1 (6 bases). V was trimmed by 6 bases and J by 3 bases, leaving 20 bases between them. The CDR3 sequence is 16 residues long. Germline V gene sequence: CDR1 LNHDA, CDR2 SQIVND (reference sequence). The CDR3 sequence: CASSQRTALRDYGYTF. The CDR3 DNA is TGTGCCAGTAGCCAAAGGACAGCTTTAAGGGACTATGGCTACACCTTC.

CDR3 in amino acids: CASRPGQGNEKLFF. CDR3 in DNA: TGTGCCAGCAGACCGGGACAGGGTAATGAAAAACTGTTTTTT. The rearrangement uses TRBV6-1 and TRBJ1-4, with TRBD1 identical over 9 bases. With 6 bases clipped from V and 4 bases from J, the junction kept 3 bases outside the gene matches. Per germline, CDR1 MNHNS and CDR2 SASEGT. The CDR3 runs to 14 residues.

The chain joins TRBV5-4 to TRBJ1-5; the D is unclear. The V and J ends lost 4 bases and 2 bases respectively, with 7 bases between them. CDR3 length: 13 residues. Per germline, CDR1 SGHNT and CDR2 YYREEE (reference sequence). The CDR3 sequence is CASSEGGNQPQHF. The CDR3 DNA reads as TGTGCCAGCAGCGAGGGTGGCAATCAGCCCCAGCATTTT.

This chain uses TRBV6-1 with TRBJ1-2; D is perhaps TRBD1 (5 bases). V lost 1 base and J lost 2, with 11 bases in between. This CDR3 is built from 15 residues. Germline CDR1 is MNHNS and CDR2 is SASEGT. CDR3: CASSEEAGRNYGYTF. In nucleotides, the CDR3 is TGTGCCAGCAGTGAAGAAGCAGGGCGGAACTATGGCTACACCTTC.

The J gene is TRBJ2-1, the V gene TRBV11-2, with 10 nucleotides matching TRBD2. Unmatched junction bases numbered 14, after V lost 3 bases and J lost 9 bases. Germline CDR1 is SGHAT and CDR2 is FQNNGV. This CDR3 is 17 amino acids long. The CDR3 loop is CASSFYPSGRSYAEQFF. The CDR3 DNA reads as TGTGCCAGCAGCTTCTATCCTAGCGGGAGATCCTATGCTGAGCAGTTCTTC.

The chain recombines TRBV13 with TRBJ2-5; TRBD1 is a possible D gene (5 bases). This CDR3 region has 13 residues. V was clipped by 1 base and J by 5 bases, with 8 bases between them. CDR1 and CDR2 from the germline V gene are PRHDT and FYEKMQ (reference sequence). CDR3 sequence (DNA): TGTGCCAGCAGCTTAGTTGGGGCCGAGACCCAGTACTTC. Residues: CASSLVGAETQYF.

This chain links TRBV4-1 with TRBJ1-1; the D is unclear. This CDR3 comprises 14 residues. Looked up from germline, CDR1 is MGHRA and CDR2 is YSYEKL. Trimming took 5 bases from V and 0 from J, leaving 10 bases between them. The CDR3 DNA reads as TGCGCCAGCAGCGAGACAAAGATGAACACTGAAGCTTTCTTT. Protein: CASSETKMNTEAFF.

The V call is TRBV6-5, the J call TRBJ1-5; 8 bases agree with TRBD1. The CDR3 consists of 13 residues. Looked up from germline, CDR1 is MNHEY and CDR2 is SVGAGI. V trimming: 5 bases; J trimming: 7 bases; junction bases outside the gene matches: 4. CDR3 nucleotides: TGTGCCAGCAGTCGGACAGGGATCCAGCCCCAGCATTTT. It translates to CASSRTGIQPQHF.

Of note for this clone: This CDR3 is also generated by other DNA sequences in the sample. The rearrangement uses TRBV5-1 and TRBJ1-2; 7 bases are a match to TRBD1. The CDR3 is made up of 15 amino acids. Germline CDR1 SGHRS, CDR2 YFSETQ. V gave up 0 bases and J gave up 3 bases; unmatched junction bases: 5. The CDR3 is CASSLGQGRDYGYTF. In DNA, the CDR3 is TGCGCCAGCAGCTTGGGACAGGGTCGTGACTATGGCTACACCTTC.

This rearrangement joins TRBV11-2 to TRBJ2-3; perhaps TRBD1 as D (6 bases). Germline V CDR1 and CDR2: SGHAT, FQNNGV. Trimming shortened V by 5 bases and J by 2 bases, and 11 bases separated the two germline ends. The CDR3 is made up of 14 amino acids. The CDR3 loop reads CASSRDIPTDTQYF. In DNA, the CDR3 is TGTGCCAGCAGCCGGGACATCCCCACAGATACGCAGTATTTT.

The chain uses TRBV4-2 and TRBJ2-3, with D hard to call. Per germline, CDR1 LGHNA and CDR2 YNFKEQ. V was clipped by 0 bases and J by 6 bases, with 22 bases between them. This CDR3 has 18 amino acids. This chain's CDR3 is CASSQDEQMGANRDTQYF. In DNA form, the CDR3 reads TGTGCCAGCAGCCAAGATGAGCAGATGGGCGCAAATAGGGATACGCAGTATTTT.

This chain joins TRBV4-1 and TRBJ2-2; 8 bases line up with TRBD1. The V gene's germline CDR1 is MGHRA and CDR2 YSYEKL. The CDR3 loop spans 16 amino acids. With 4 bases clipped from V and 6 bases from J, the junction kept 10 bases outside the gene matches. The CDR3 nucleotides read TGCGCCAGCAGCCTTATCAGGGGGCGCTTCCCCGGGGAGCTGTTTTTT. It yields the protein CASSLIRGRFPGELFF.

The rearrangement uses TRBV6-1 and TRBJ2-7; a weak D match, TRBD1 (5 bases). Germline CDR1 MNHNS, CDR2 SASEGT. This CDR3 is built from 14 residues. Trimming stripped 6 bases from V and 0 bases from J, with 12 bases between. This CDR3 reads CASRAGLSSYEQYF. The DNA for the CDR3 is TGTGCCAGCAGGGCAGGGCTGAGCTCCTACGAGCAGTACTTC.

The chain combines TRBV7-9 with TRBJ2-3; D might be TRBD2 (7 bases). This CDR3 has 16 residues. V was trimmed by 2 bases and J by 0 bases, leaving 12 bases between them. Germline V gene sequence: CDR1 SEHNR, CDR2 FQNEAQ (reference sequence). The CDR3 sequence: CASSLTGGPSTDTQYF. CDR3 coding DNA: TGTGCCAGCAGCTTAACCGGGGGGCCTAGCACAGATACGCAGTATTTT.

The genes are TRBV27 and TRBJ2-1; 8 positions match TRBD2. V dropped 2 bases and J dropped 7; count of bases not matched to a gene: 7. The CDR3 is made up of 15 amino acids. Germline CDR1 is MNHEY and CDR2 is SMNVEV (reference sequence). The CDR3: CASSLVRTSPNEQFF. The DNA of the CDR3 is TGTGCCAGCAGTTTAGTTAGGACTAGCCCAAATGAGCAGTTCTTC.

The chain combines TRBV28 with TRBJ2-5, with D unresolved. Looked up from germline, CDR1 is MDHEN and CDR2 is SYDVKM. The CDR3 length is 15 residues. V was trimmed by 5 bases and J by 0 bases, leaving 13 bases between them. The CDR3 reads CASSLGNWYQETQYF. The CDR3 DNA reads TGTGCCAGCAGTCTGGGCAATTGGTACCAAGAGACCCAGTACTTC.

The V gene is TRBV5-6, the J gene TRBJ1-5, with 8 positions matching TRBD1. J gave up 9 bases and V 4 bases, and 15 bases lay outside the gene matches. The CDR3 is made up of 16 amino acids. Germline V gene sequence: CDR1 SGHDT, CDR2 YYEEEE. The CDR3 DNA reads TGTGCCAGCAGCCTATGGACAGGGAGGCCGATTATGCCCCAGCATTTT. It translates to CASSLWTGRPIMPQHF.

The rearrangement links TRBV5-4 to TRBJ2-7, with 14 bases fitting TRBD2. CDR1 is SGHNT and CDR2 is YYREEE in the germline V gene (reference sequence). J was trimmed by 4 bases and V by 4 bases; bases with no gene match: 7. The CDR3 is made up of 16 amino acids. The CDR3: CASSPGTSGSLYEQYF. In DNA, the CDR3 is TGTGCCAGCAGCCCGGGGACTAGCGGGAGTCTGTACGAGCAGTACTTC. Drawing the rest from reference TRBV5-4 and TRBJ2-7, the complete variable domain is ETGVTQSPTHLIKTRGQQVTLRCSSQSGHNTVSWYQQALGQGPQFIFQYYREEENGRGNFPPRFSGLQFPNYSSELNVNALELDDSALYLCASSPGTSGSLYEQYFGPGTRLTVT.

The rearrangement links TRBV27 to TRBJ2-2, with a possible D match to TRBD2 (5 bases). Trimming took 4 bases from V and 4 from J, leaving 13 bases between them. The germline CDR1 and CDR2 sequences are MNHEY and SMNVEV (reference sequence). The CDR3 is made up of 15 amino acids. The CDR3 loop is CASSSERQGTGELFF. For the CDR3, the DNA is TGTGCCAGCAGTTCTGAGCGGCAAGGCACCGGGGAGCTGTTTTTT.

The V gene is TRBV5-6, the J gene TRBJ2-7, with D perhaps TRBD1 (5 bases). Germline V gene data show CDR1 as SGHDT and CDR2 as YYEEEE. V lost 3 bases, J lost 3 bases, and 16 bases lay in between. This CDR3 is 15 amino acids long. The CDR3 nucleotides read TGTGCCAGCAGCTCGGACAACCGGATCTTCTACGAGCAGTACTTC. It is translated as CASSSDNRIFYEQYF.

The chain carries TRBV7-6 and TRBJ1-6, with D possibly matching TRBD1 (6 bases). This CDR3 comprises 16 residues. Germline CDR1 reads SGHVS; CDR2 reads FNYEAQ. The ends were cut back, 1 base at V and 7 bases at J, with 14 bases in the middle. The CDR3 reads CASSLEAGETNSPLHF. In DNA, the CDR3 is TGTGCCAGCAGCTTAGAGGCAGGGGAGACGAATTCACCCCTCCACTTT.

This chain joins TRBV28 and TRBJ2-7, with D maybe TRBD1 (5 bases). V gave up 6 bases and J gave up 3 bases, with 27 bases separating them. The CDR3 runs to 18 residues. The germline V gene encodes CDR1 MDHEN and CDR2 SYDVKM. This CDR3 is CASSTSSWGSGSVYEQYF. Written as DNA, the CDR3 is TGTGCCAGCAGCACCTCCTCTTGGGGCTCGGGCTCCGTCTACGAGCAGTACTTC.

V and J are TRBV11-2 and TRBJ2-6, with 11 positions matching TRBD2. The V gene end was trimmed by 3 bases and the J gene end by 2 bases; junction bases not matched to a gene: 6. The CDR3 has 18 residues. Germline V CDR1 and CDR2: SGHAT, FQNNGV. Here the CDR3 reads CASSFGTSGPAGANVLTF. The CDR3 DNA reads TGTGCCAGCAGCTTCGGGACTAGCGGTCCGGCTGGGGCCAACGTCCTGACTTTC.

This clone was observed a few times. The chain combines TRBV4-1 with TRBJ2-3; possibly TRBD2 for D (5 bases). In germline, CDR1 is MGHRA, CDR2 YSYEKL. This CDR3 region has 16 residues. V lost 6 bases, J lost 2 bases, and 18 bases lay in between. The CDR3 DNA follows: TGCGCCAGCAGACCGGGGTTCCTTTCCCACACAGATACGCAGTATTTT. This translates into CASRPGFLSHTDTQYF.

This clone was recorded only once. V gene TRBV5-1 combines with J gene TRBJ1-5; 7 nucleotides line up with TRBD1. Losses at the gene ends were 4 bases for V and 4 bases for J; bases not matched to a gene: 8. Germline CDR1 reads SGHRS; CDR2 reads YFSETQ. CDR3 size: 15 residues. The CDR3 region is CASSPDGQANQPQHF. CDR3 DNA sequence: TGCGCCAGCAGCCCGGACGGACAGGCGAATCAGCCCCAGCATTTT. Full variable domain (missing parts from reference TRBV5-1 and TRBJ1-5): KAGVTQTPRYLIKTRGQQVTLSCSPISGHRSVSWYQQTPGQGLQFLFEYFSETQRNKGNFPGRFSGRQFSNSRSEMNVSTLELGDSALYLCASSPDGQANQPQHFGDGTRLSIL.